This TCR beta chain was sequenced in a study of T cells in Graves' hyperthyroidism and ophthalmopathy (dated by TCRdb to between 2019 and 2020). As for the study more broadly: Peripheral blood samples were taken at the time of initial diagnosis, prior to any treatment. The 100 discovery patients were randomly divided into training and test sets at a 7:3 ratio. To identify distinguishing TCR V-J signatures, a discovery cohort of 90 to 100 patients was used, comprising 40 to 45 with Graves' ophthalmopathy and under 60 with stable Graves' hyperthyroidism. Prospective prediction of ophthalmopathy was tested in an independent validation cohort of 18 to 20 hyperthyroidism patients and around 16 patients who later progressed to ophthalmopathy. The study also compared thyroid tissue and blood T-cell repertoires from five or six Graves' hyperthyroidism patients. The paper reports TCR Vbeta CDR3 sequencing of 130 to 150 peripheral blood samples: under 45 ophthalmopathy, roughly 74 hyperthyroidism and some 17 progressor patients. Once sampling was done, hyperthyroidism patients were given methimazole at a starting dose of 30 mg daily, whereas ophthalmopathy patients were given high-dose intravenous methylprednisolone. General conclusions and limits of the study: In cross-validation, a model built on a 13 V-J signature told ophthalmopathy apart from stable hyperthyroidism with 85% to 90% sensitivity and about 81% specificity, and in testing the same model reached 80%/75%. Most expanded thyroid clonotypes (frequency above 0.001) were also detected in blood, suggesting blood repertoires may reflect thyroid immune responses. During validation, the model predicted progression to ophthalmopathy a median of about 5.9 months ahead of onset, with 60% to 71% sensitivity and more than 72% specificity. No statistical method was used to set the sample size in advance, and investigators knew the group allocation.

The TCR beta CDR3 regions were amplified from RNA transcripts. For the first round of RT-PCR on the TCR CDR3, the HTBI primer set was used together with the Qiagen OneStep RT-PCR kit. Libraries were constructed in a second round of multiplex PCR, after which size selection and purification were carried out. The libraries were sequenced on an Illumina HiSeq2000 using paired-end 100 bp reads. In the authors' own workflow: SOAPnuke was used to process the raw data, throwing out any read that contained adapters or uncalled bases, had a mean Phred below 15, or lacked an exact constant-primer or identifier match. COPE v1.2.5 was used to merge the high-quality paired reads, and each unique nucleotide sequence was defined as a clonotype. MiTCR v1.1 was used to align clonotypes to the IMGT TRBV, TRBD and TRBJ reference segments. The analysis was restricted to V-J combinations with a frequency above 0.0001, which together covered roughly 99% of the repertoires. A TCS score was defined as the ratio between F50 (clonal expansion) and ExV (chaos), using BLOSUM62-based TCRdist between CDR3 peptides within each V-J. Welch's t-statistics and random forest reduced around 550 V-J features to 13, which were used in a naive Bayes classifier (R e1071). TCRdb redid the processing of the public reads, applying fastp at Q25 and MiXCR, and retained in-frame beta chains. Each CDR3 protein gets just one entry, which takes the most common genes and DNA from the rows behind it. The V and J calls were determined by TCRdb, not by the authors. The sample table shows hundreds of thousands of distinct CDR3 sequences, and less than 20% are seen once. The leading ten clones occupy just under 8% of the sample.

V is trimmed back by 8 bases and J by 7 bases, and the junction contains 14 bases that no gene match accounts for. As encoded in the germline V gene (reference sequence), CDR1 is GTSNPN while CDR2 is SVGIG. The CDR3 sequence holds 13 residues, the cysteine and phenylalanine included. The kept DNA is CDR3 alone, 39 bases in frame from the first base. A patient counted as having stable Graves' hyperthyroidism if no progression to ophthalmopathy occurred over 18 months of follow-up. The hyperthyroidism patients were between 18 and 65 years old and newly diagnosed, with a disease duration of less than 2 months. Patients with uncontrolled infections, other autoimmune diseases, pregnancy or lactation were excluded. Diagnoses were established on the basis of clinical symptoms, serum thyroxine and TRAb, thyroid ultrasound, and orbital computed tomography. PBMCs were isolated from approximately 10 ml of fresh peripheral blood by Ficoll-Paque density gradient centrifugation. Trizol reagent was used to extract total RNA, and RNA quality was then checked on an Agilent 2100 Bioanalyzer.

About this clonotype itself: Which antigen it targets is not known. Within one base of it there is no much larger clone, and no base qualities were kept.

The source of this sequence is a woman younger than 30 with Graves' hyperthyroidism. Sequences were obtained from blood. The chain was built from TRBV30 and TRBJ2-7, with 7 bases aligning to TRBD1. The DNA sequence reads TGTGCCGCTTACACAGGGGCCCAGGATGAGCAGTACTTC. Its protein is CAAYTGAQDEQYF.